Below, 2 T cell receptor beta chains from the same sample are listed, as sequenced in a study of CD8 T cells in ankylosing spondylitis. Findings and caveats of the study: A TCR beta motif of roughly 8 highly homologous variants appeared characteristic of ankylosing spondylitis blood.

Their cognate antigens are unknown. One entry per CDR3 protein results from TCRdb running MiXCR on the 5' RACE reads. The sample yields under 950,000 distinct CDR3 sequences, around 19% seen once. Sequencing input: blood, either unsorted or a sorted T cell fraction (not recorded which). These receptors all stem from a male donor with ankylosing spondylitis.

There are a few counts of this clonotype. This chain connects TRBV7-9 to TRBJ1-2, with 7 bases identical to TRBD1. Germline V CDR1 and CDR2: SEHNR, FQNEAQ (reference sequence). The CDR3 spans 14 residues. J gave up 4 bases and V 5 bases, and 7 bases lay outside the gene matches. This chain's CDR3 is CASSTTGISYGYTF. Here the CDR3 DNA reads TGTGCCAGCAGCACGACAGGGATCTCCTATGGCTACACCTTC.

The chain combines TRBV10-3 with TRBJ2-1, with a tentative D call TRBD2 (5 bases). CDR3 length equals 13 residues. Germline V gene data show CDR1 as ENHRY and CDR2 as SYGVKD. V shed 8 bases and J shed 8 bases, with 16 bases lying between them. Here the CDR3 reads CAIWETLSDEQFF. CDR3 DNA sequence: TGTGCCATCTGGGAGACCCTAAGCGATGAGCAGTTCTTC.